The 25 T cell receptor beta chains reported below all come from one sample, sequenced in a study of T cells after yellow fever vaccination. TCRdb fed the 5' RACE reads into MiXCR, producing one record per CDR3 protein. The data contain 65,000 to 70,000 distinct CDR3 sequences, around 6.2% of them singletons. The sample here was CD4+ T cells sorted from PBMCs, taken about 2 weeks after the first yellow fever vaccination. The receptor set was obtained from a man aged 18 to 30 who received the YFV17D yellow fever vaccine.

In its sample, this clonotype was seen many times. J is TRBJ2-3 and V is TRBV5-1; D call uncertain. Trimming took 2 bases from V and 2 from J, leaving 9 bases between them. This CDR3 is built from 14 residues. CDR1 and CDR2 from the germline V gene are SGHRS and YFSETQ. CDR3 nucleotides: TGCGCCAGCAGCTTTGACGGACCCACAGATACGCAGTATTTT. It encodes CASSFDGPTDTQYF.

This clonotype was recorded at least ten times. The chain links TRBV5-6 to TRBJ1-1; maybe TRBD1 (6 bases). Germline V gene sequence: CDR1 SGHDT, CDR2 YYEEEE. The CDR3 loop spans 18 amino acids. V lost 4 bases to trimming and J lost 1 base, with 23 bases between them. CDR3: CASSLLGGGWGENTEAFF. The CDR3 nucleotides read TGTGCCAGCAGCCTGCTTGGGGGGGGCTGGGGTGAGAACACTGAAGCTTTCTTT.

This clonotype was recorded at least ten times. The chain uses TRBV5-1 and TRBJ1-1, with a weak D call TRBD1 (6 bases). CDR1 and CDR2 (germline): SGHRS, YFSETQ. The CDR3 has 15 residues. V was cut by 2 bases and J by 1 base, with 12 bases left in between. CDR3: CASSLVTGANTEAFF. The CDR3 bases are TGCGCCAGCAGCTTAGTGACAGGTGCGAACACTGAAGCTTTCTTT.

This clonotype was counted many times. V is TRBV20-1 and J is TRBJ1-6, with D tentatively TRBD1 (6 bases). Trimming took off 3 bases at V and 6 bases at J, with 12 bases between the two ends. Germline-derived CDR1 and CDR2 are DFQATT and SNEGSKA (reference sequence). The CDR3 is made up of 14 amino acids. Written as DNA, the CDR3 is TGCAGTGCTAGTACCCCGGACAGTAATTCACCCCTCCACTTT. This translates into CSASTPDSNSPLHF.

Notes on this clonotype: This may come from a read error, since a much larger clone is one base off. This chain connects TRBV5-1 to TRBJ2-5; D gene uncertain. V lost 0 bases and J lost 5, with 17 bases in between. The CDR3 contains 16 residues. Germline V gene data show CDR1 as SGHRS and CDR2 as YFSETQ. The CDR3 coding sequence is TGCGCCAGCAGCTTGGGGGGTCTCCGAAGGTGTGAGACCCAGTACTTC. This gives the protein CASSLGGLRRCETQYF.

This clonotype was counted ten times or more. This chain links TRBV19 with TRBJ2-7; D is uncertain. Germline-derived CDR1 and CDR2 are LNHDA and SQIVND (reference sequence). V dropped 2 bases and J dropped 0 bases, with 17 bases sitting between them. The length of the CDR3 is 17 residues. CDR3 region: CASSISYSSAASYEQYF. CDR3 in DNA: TGTGCCAGTAGTATAAGTTATTCTTCCGCAGCCTCCTACGAGCAGTACTTC.

On this clonotype itself: A much bigger clone sits one base away, suggesting this may be a read error. Here the CDR3 omits its conserved ending phenylalanine or tryptophan, so a read error is the likely source. This sequence joins TRBV12-3 or TRBV12-4 and TRBJ1-2, with D possibly TRBD1 on 6 matching bases. V lost 5 bases, J lost 5 bases, and 9 bases lay in between. The CDR3 sequence is 12 residues long. The CDR3 nucleotides are TGTGCCAGCAGTGACAGGCTTTATGGCTACACCTCC. Translated, it gives CASSDRLYGYTS.

There are many counts of this clonotype. The chain uses TRBV25-1 and TRBJ2-1; maybe TRBD2 (6 bases). Trimming removed 2 bases at V and 12 bases at J, with 17 bases between. The CDR3 has 14 residues. Germline V gene data show CDR1 as MGHDK and CDR2 as SYGVNS. The CDR3 DNA sequence: TGTGCCAGCAGTGAAACCGGGGGAATGATTGGGCAGTTCTTC. Its translation: CASSETGGMIGQFF.

This clonotype was detected many times. The chain carries TRBV12-3 or TRBV12-4 and TRBJ2-3, with 8 bases aligning to TRBD1. The CDR3 consists of 16 residues. V was clipped by 5 bases and J by 0 bases; unmatched bases: 7. The CDR3: CASSLDRQGSTDTQYF. CDR3 bases: TGTGCCAGCAGTCTCGATCGACAGGGGAGCACAGATACGCAGTATTTT.

In its sample, this clonotype was seen many times. This sequence joins TRBV7-8 and TRBJ1-6; D is perhaps TRBD1 (5 bases). Germline V CDR1 and CDR2: SGHVS, FQNEAQ. The CDR3 is 14 residues long. The V end was cut by 5 bases, the J end by 3 bases, with 8 bases between. The DNA of the CDR3 is TGTGCCAGCAGCCCGGGGGGCTATAATTCACCCCTCCACTTT. It yields the protein CASSPGGYNSPLHF.

This clonotype has a count of ten or more. The chain recombines TRBV20-1 with TRBJ2-7; the D call may be TRBD1 or TRBD2 (6 bases each). This CDR3 contains 14 residues. Trimming took off 4 bases at V and 3 bases at J, with 16 bases between the two ends. From germline, CDR1 is DFQATT and CDR2 SNEGSKA (reference sequence). CDR3: CSATKGGLYYEQYF. The CDR3 nucleotides are TGCAGTGCTACCAAAGGGGGGTTATACTACGAGCAGTACTTC.

This sequence joins TRBV20-1 and TRBJ2-1; 7 positions match TRBD2. The CDR3 totals 15 residues. The germline V gene has CDR1 DFQATT and CDR2 SNEGSKA (reference sequence). The V gene end was trimmed by 2 bases and the J gene end by 3 bases; junction bases not matched to a gene: 7. CDR3 bases: TGCAGTGCTAGATCCTTCGGGAGGTACTACAATGAGCAGTTCTTC. Translated, it gives CSARSFGRYYNEQFF.

There are a few counts of this clonotype. The CDR3 DNA is TGTGCCAGCAGCCTCCTAGGGCCCCTCCACTTT. This translates into CASSLLGPLHF. The V call is TRBV7-2, the J call TRBJ1-6, with D hard to call. Germline V gene lookup returns CDR1 SGHTA and CDR2 FQGNSA. The CDR3 covers 11 residues. V was trimmed by 5 bases and J by 13 bases, leaving 9 bases between them.

This clonotype was counted many times. The rearrangement uses TRBV7-3 and TRBJ2-3, with D unclear. This CDR3 contains 12 residues. CDR1 and CDR2 (germline): SGHTA, FQGTGA. Trimming pared 3 bases from V and 6 bases from J, leaving 7 bases between. The CDR3 reads CASSLNRDTQYF. For the CDR3, the DNA is TGTGCCAGCAGCTTGAATAGGGATACGCAGTATTTT.

Of note for this clonotype: A much more abundant neighbour one base away suggests this may be a read error. The chain recombines TRBV27 with TRBJ2-1, with a weak D call TRBD2 (7 bases). This CDR3 comprises 14 residues. V dropped 5 bases and J dropped 8 bases, with 16 bases sitting between them. CDR1 and CDR2 (germline): MNHEY, SMNVEV (reference sequence). In DNA, the CDR3 is TGTGCCAGCAGTGACGCGGGGGCTTTTCATGAGCAGTTCTTC. Residues: CASSDAGAFHEQFF.

The rearrangement joins TRBV20-1 to TRBJ1-5; D is unresolved. V was cut by 1 base and J by 6 bases, with 13 bases left in between. The CDR3 runs 14 residues. Germline loops: CDR1 DFQATT, CDR2 SNEGSKA (reference sequence). The CDR3 nucleotides read TGCAGTGCTAGAGGCCAAGAAGGCTTTCAGCCCCAGCATTTT. This codes for CSARGQEGFQPQHF.

This clonotype was recorded at least ten times. The CDR3 coding sequence is TGTGCCAGCAGCCGACACAGTGACTACGAGCAGTACGTC. Its translation: CASSRHSDYEQYV. The chain is built from TRBV7-2 and TRBJ2-7; no firm D call. This CDR3 comprises 13 residues. Trimming removed 5 bases at V and 3 bases at J, with 11 bases between. Germline CDR1 SGHTA, CDR2 FQGNSA.

This clonotype came up many times. The V gene is TRBV29-1, the J gene TRBJ1-1; 9 nucleotides align to TRBD1. Germline CDR1 is SQVTM and CDR2 is ANQGSEA. CDR3 length: 11 residues. Germline trimming cut 8 bases from V and 4 bases from J; bases unmatched to any gene: 2. As DNA, the CDR3 is TGCAGCTTGGACAGGGGCACTGAAGCTTTCTTT. Its translation: CSLDRGTEAFF.

This clonotype was observed many times. The rearrangement links TRBV6-5 to TRBJ1-2; D gene ambiguous. This CDR3 is built from 13 residues. Trimming pared 1 base from V and 7 bases from J, leaving 10 bases between. Germline V CDR1 and CDR2: MNHEY, SVGAGI. The CDR3 protein is CASSYLREGGYTF. CDR3 nucleotide sequence: TGTGCCAGCAGTTACTTAAGGGAGGGTGGCTACACCTTC.

This clonotype was detected ten times or more. The J gene is TRBJ2-7, the V gene TRBV7-3; D possibly uses TRBD1 or TRBD2 (5 bases each). Deletions cut 0 bases from V and 0 bases from J, with 12 bases between. The CDR3 consists of 16 residues. From germline, CDR1 is SGHTA and CDR2 FQGTGA. The DNA of the CDR3 is TGTGCCAGCAGCTTAACGCCGGGACGCAACTCCTACGAGCAGTACTTC. Amino acid sequence: CASSLTPGRNSYEQYF.

This clonotype was detected many times. This chain links TRBV29-1 with TRBJ1-1; possible D gene TRBD1, 6 bases. Germline loops: CDR1 SQVTM, CDR2 ANQGSEA. V lost 8 bases to trimming and J lost 3 bases, with 16 bases between them. This CDR3 region has 13 residues. CDR3 sequence reads: CSHRRNRDTEAFF. The DNA of the CDR3 is TGCAGCCATCGACGGAACAGGGACACTGAAGCTTTCTTT.

This clonotype has at least ten counts. The V call is TRBV4-3, the J call TRBJ1-4; D is ambiguous. Germline V gene data show CDR1 as LGHNA and CDR2 as YSLEER. The CDR3 sequence is 13 residues long. Deletions cut 1 base from V and 0 bases from J, with 0 bases between. The CDR3: CASSQATNEKLFF. In DNA, the CDR3 is TGCGCCAGCAGCCAAGCAACTAATGAAAAACTGTTTTTT.

This clonotype came up many times. CDR3 amino acids: CASSLNAAGSGSPLHF. The DNA for the CDR3 is TGTGCCAGCAGCTTAAACGCTGCAGGGTCGGGTTCACCCCTCCACTTT. The chain is built from TRBV7-3 and TRBJ1-6; maybe TRBD1 (5 bases). The germline gives CDR1 SGHTA, CDR2 FQGTGA. The CDR3 length is 16 residues. The V gene lost 1 base and the J gene lost 9 bases, with 16 bases spanning the gap.

This clonotype was observed at least ten times. The rearrangement joins TRBV12-3 or TRBV12-4 to TRBJ2-5, with no clear D. The CDR3 has 13 amino acids. Trimming removed 4 bases at V and 3 bases at J, with 9 bases between. CDR3 protein: CASSSQVEETQYF. The CDR3 nucleotides read TGTGCCAGCAGTTCTCAGGTAGAAGAGACCCAGTACTTC.

The V gene is TRBV28, the J gene TRBJ2-1, with 7 bases identical to TRBD2. This CDR3 is 15 amino acids long. Germline CDR1 reads MDHEN; CDR2 reads SYDVKM. Losses at the gene ends were 5 bases for V and 7 bases for J; bases not matched to a gene: 11. The CDR3 DNA reads TGTGCCAGCAGTCCCGCGTCGCAGGGAGGGAATGAGCAGTTCTTC. Translated: CASSPASQGGNEQFF.